This TCR beta chain was retrieved from a study of blood T cell repertoires in COVID-19. Assay used: immunoSEQ multiplex PCR; TCRdb lists only in-frame clones, some missing. Here the sample spans 180,000 or so clones, approximately 80% being singletons. This clone was picked up a small number of times. The CDR3 runs to 13 residues. Germline lookup yields CDR1 KGHDR and CDR2 SFDVKD. V lost 9 bases, J lost 1 base, and 10 bases lay in between. V and J are TRBV24-1 and TRBJ2-3; D is ambiguous. The receptor comes from a man between 45 and 60 years old who had recovered from COVID-19. Sequencing input: PBMCs or T cells enriched from blood (not recorded which). This CDR3 is CATAAFGTDTQYF. DNA for the CDR3: TGTGCCACCGCGGCTTTCGGCACAGATACGCAGTATTTT.